The clone carrying this T cell receptor beta chain has more than one count but fewer than ten. MiXCR was run by TCRdb on the 5' RACE reads, yielding one entry per CDR3 protein. Here the sample spans about 83,000 distinct CDR3 sequences, more than 9% being singletons. Germline lookup yields CDR1 SNHLY and CDR2 FYNNEI. With 7 bases removed from V and 1 base from J, the gap between germline ends came to 19 bases. The CDR3 covers 16 residues. The sample comes from a study of early T cells in non-severe SARS-CoV-2 infection. The sample consisted of whole blood, taken at baseline. This TCR derives from an adult who was a healthcare worker with PCR-confirmed SARS-CoV-2 infection or an uninfected control (not recorded which). The chain is built from TRBV2 and TRBJ2-5, with D possibly TRBD1 on 6 matching bases. In DNA, the CDR3 is TGTGCCAGCAAGAGGGGGAATTACAGGGTCCAAGAGACCCAGTACTTC. Translating it yields CASKRGNYRVQETQYF.